These T cell receptor beta chains were read from a single sample in a study of shared clonotypes between healthy human individuals. Measured with immunoSEQ multiplex PCR; TCRdb has only the in-frame clones, and not every one. The sample contains hundreds of thousands of clones, more than 70% of which appear only once. The sequenced material came from memory CD4+ T cells sorted from blood. These receptors were taken from a woman aged 25 to 39 in good health. Each CDR3 is given with its conserved first and last residue. The D gene is left open where the match is weak. For some rows the clone size is stated as once, few or many, or as a class when expanded; others skip it.

V	J	D	size	CDR3	DNA
TRBV5-6	TRBJ2-7	TRBD2	few	CASSQRRGLAGGEQYF	TGTGCCAGCAGTCAGCGGCGGGGACTAGCGGGGGGCGAGCAGTACTTC
TRBV19	TRBJ2-2	TRBD1	-	CASSPQGAGELFF	TGTGCCAGTAGTCCCCAGGGGGCCGGGGAGCTGTTTTTT
TRBV29-1	TRBJ1-2	-	-	CSVVRTNYGYTF	TGCAGCGTTGTGCGGACTAACTATGGCTACACCTTC
TRBV5-1	TRBJ2-7	TRBD2	-	CASSSRSQLASYEQYF	TGCGCCAGCAGCTCCCGTTCCCAACTAGCGTCCTACGAGCAGTACTTC
TRBV10-3	TRBJ1-5	-	-	CAISAGPNQPQHF	TGTGCCATCAGTGCAGGCCCCAATCAGCCCCAGCATTTT
TRBV7-2	TRBJ2-7	TRBD1	-	CASSSGTGDVEQYF	TGTGCCAGCAGCTCAGGGACAGGGGACGTCGAGCAGTACTTC
TRBV19	TRBJ2-7	TRBD2	-	CASSIASGSYNEQYF	TGTGCCAGTAGTATAGCTAGCGGGAGTTATAACGAGCAGTACTTC
TRBV27	TRBJ2-6	-	-	CASSSPGPSGANVLTF	TGTGCCAGCAGTTCACCCGGTCCCTCTGGGGCCAACGTCCTGACTTTC
TRBV5-1	TRBJ2-1	-	-	CASSPGHSYNEQFF	TGCGCCAGCAGCCCGGGCCACTCCTACAATGAGCAGTTCTTC
TRBV5-1	TRBJ2-3	TRBD2	-	CASSLFSATGGTDTQYF	TGCGCCAGCAGCTTGTTTTCAGCAACGGGGGGGACAGATACGCAGTATTTT